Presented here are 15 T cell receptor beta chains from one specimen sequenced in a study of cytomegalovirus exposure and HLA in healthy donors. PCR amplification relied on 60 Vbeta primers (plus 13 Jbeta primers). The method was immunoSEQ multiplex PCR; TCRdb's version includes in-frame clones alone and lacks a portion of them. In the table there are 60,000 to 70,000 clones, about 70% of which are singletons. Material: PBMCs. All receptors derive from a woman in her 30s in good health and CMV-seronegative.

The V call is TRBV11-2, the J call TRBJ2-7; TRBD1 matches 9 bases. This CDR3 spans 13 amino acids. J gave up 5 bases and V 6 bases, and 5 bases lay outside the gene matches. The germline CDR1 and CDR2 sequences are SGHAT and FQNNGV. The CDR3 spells CASSGTGWDEQYF. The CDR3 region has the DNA TGTGCCAGCAGTGGGACAGGGTGGGACGAGCAGTACTTC. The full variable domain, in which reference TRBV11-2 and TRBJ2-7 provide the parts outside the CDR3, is EAGVAQSPRYKIIEKRQSVAFWCNPISGHATLYWYQQILGQGPKLLIQFQNNGVVDDSQLPKDRFSAERLKGVDSTLKIQPAKLEDSAVYLCASSGTGWDEQYFGPGTRLTVT.

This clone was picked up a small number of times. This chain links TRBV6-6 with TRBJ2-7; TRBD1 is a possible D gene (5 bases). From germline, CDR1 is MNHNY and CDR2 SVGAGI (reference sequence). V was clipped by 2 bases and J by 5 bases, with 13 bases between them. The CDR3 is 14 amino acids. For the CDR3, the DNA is TGTGCCAGCAGTTACCAGGGCGTGAAAAACGAGCAGTACTTC. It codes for CASSYQGVKNEQYF.

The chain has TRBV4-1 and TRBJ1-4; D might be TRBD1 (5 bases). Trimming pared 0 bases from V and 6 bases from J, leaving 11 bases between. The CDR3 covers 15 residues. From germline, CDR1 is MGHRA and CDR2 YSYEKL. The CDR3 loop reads CASSQDREGYEKLFF. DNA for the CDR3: TGCGCCAGCAGCCAAGACAGGGAAGGGTATGAAAAACTGTTTTTT.

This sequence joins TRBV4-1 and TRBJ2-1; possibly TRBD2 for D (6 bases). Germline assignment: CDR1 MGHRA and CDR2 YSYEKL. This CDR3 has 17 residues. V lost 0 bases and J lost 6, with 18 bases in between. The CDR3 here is CASSQEIRGTHLNEQFF. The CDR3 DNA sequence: TGCGCCAGCAGCCAAGAAATTCGGGGGACCCATCTCAATGAGCAGTTCTTC.

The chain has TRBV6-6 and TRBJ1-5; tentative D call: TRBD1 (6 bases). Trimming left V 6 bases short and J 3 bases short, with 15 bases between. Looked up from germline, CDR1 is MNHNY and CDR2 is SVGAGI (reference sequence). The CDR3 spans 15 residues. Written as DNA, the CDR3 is TGTGCCAGCAGCCTTACAGGGCTCAACAATCAGCCCCAGCATTTT. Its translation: CASSLTGLNNQPQHF.

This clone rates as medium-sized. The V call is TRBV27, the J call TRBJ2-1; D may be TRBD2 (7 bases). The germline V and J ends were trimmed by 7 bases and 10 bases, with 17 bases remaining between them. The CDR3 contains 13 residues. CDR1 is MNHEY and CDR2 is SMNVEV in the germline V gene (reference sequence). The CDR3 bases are TGTGCCAGCACCGAATCGGGGAGGGGGGAGCAGTTCTTC. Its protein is CASTESGRGEQFF.

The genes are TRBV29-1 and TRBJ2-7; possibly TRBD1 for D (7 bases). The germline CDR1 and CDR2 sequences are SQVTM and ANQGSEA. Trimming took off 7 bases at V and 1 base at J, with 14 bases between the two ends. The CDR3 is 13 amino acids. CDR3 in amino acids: CSGGDSPSYEQYF. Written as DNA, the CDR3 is TGCAGCGGGGGGGACAGTCCATCCTACGAGCAGTACTTC.

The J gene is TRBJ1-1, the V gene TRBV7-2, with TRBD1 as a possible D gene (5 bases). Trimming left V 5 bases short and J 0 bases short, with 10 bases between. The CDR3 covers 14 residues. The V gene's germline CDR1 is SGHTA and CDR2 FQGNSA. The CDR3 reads CASSTSGMNTEAFF. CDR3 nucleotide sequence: TGTGCCAGCAGCACGTCAGGGATGAACACTGAAGCTTTCTTT. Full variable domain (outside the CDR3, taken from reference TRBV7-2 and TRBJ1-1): GAGVSQSPSNKVTEKGKDVELRCDPISGHTALYWYRQSLGQGLEFLIYFQGNSAPDKSGLPSDRFSAERTGGSVSTLTIQRTQQEDSAVYLCASSTSGMNTEAFFGQGTRLTVV.

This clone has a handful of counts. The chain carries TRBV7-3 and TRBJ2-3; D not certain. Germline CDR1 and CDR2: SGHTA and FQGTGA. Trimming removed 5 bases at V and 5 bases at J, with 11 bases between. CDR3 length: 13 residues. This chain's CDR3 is CASSPGKEDTQYF. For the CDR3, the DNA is TGTGCCAGCAGCCCTGGCAAAGAAGATACGCAGTATTTT.

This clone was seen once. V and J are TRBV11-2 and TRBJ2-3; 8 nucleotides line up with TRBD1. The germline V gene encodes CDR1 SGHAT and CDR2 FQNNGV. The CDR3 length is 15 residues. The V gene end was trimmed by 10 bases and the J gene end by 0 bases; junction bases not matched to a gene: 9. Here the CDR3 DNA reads TGTGCCACCACGCGGACAGGGCATAGCACAGATACGCAGTATTTT. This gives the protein CATTRTGHSTDTQYF.

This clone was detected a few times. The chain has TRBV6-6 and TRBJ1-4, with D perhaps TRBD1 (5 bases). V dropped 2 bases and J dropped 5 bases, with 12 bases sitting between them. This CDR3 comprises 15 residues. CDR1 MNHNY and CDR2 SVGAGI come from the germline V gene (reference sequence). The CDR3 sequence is CASSYGAGGNEKLFF. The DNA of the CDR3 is TGTGCCAGCAGTTACGGGGCCGGAGGGAATGAAAAACTGTTTTTT.

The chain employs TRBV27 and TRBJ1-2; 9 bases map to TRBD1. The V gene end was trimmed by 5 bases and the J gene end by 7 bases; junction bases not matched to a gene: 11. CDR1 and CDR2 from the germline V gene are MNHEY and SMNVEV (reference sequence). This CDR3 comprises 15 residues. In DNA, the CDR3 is TGTGCCAGCAGTCCGATACAGGGGGCGTATATTGGCTACACCTTC. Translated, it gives CASSPIQGAYIGYTF.

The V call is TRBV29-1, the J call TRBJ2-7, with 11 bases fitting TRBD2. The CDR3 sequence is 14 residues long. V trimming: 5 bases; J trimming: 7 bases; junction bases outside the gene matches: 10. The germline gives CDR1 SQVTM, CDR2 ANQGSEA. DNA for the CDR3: TGCAGCGTTACCAGATTAGCGGGGGGGAAGGAGCAGTACTTC. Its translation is CSVTRLAGGKEQYF.

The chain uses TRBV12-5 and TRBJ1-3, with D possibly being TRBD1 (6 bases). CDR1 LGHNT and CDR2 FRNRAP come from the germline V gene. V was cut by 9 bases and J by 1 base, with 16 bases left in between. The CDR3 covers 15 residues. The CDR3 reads CARGPQGFSGNTIYF. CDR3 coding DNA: TGTGCTAGGGGCCCACAGGGCTTTTCTGGAAACACCATATATTTT.

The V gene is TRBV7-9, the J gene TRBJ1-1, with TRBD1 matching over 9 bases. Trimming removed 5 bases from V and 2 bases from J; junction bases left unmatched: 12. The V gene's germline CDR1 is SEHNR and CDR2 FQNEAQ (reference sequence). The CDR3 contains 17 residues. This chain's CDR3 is CASSPGRDRDSNTEAFF. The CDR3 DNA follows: TGTGCCAGCAGCCCCGGCCGGGACAGGGACTCCAACACTGAAGCTTTCTTT. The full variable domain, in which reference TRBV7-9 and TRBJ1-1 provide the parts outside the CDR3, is DTGVSQNPRHKITKRGQNVTFRCDPISEHNRLYWYRQTLGQGPEFLTYFQNEAQLEKSRLLSDRFSAERPKGSFSTLEIQRTEQGDSAMYLCASSPGRDRDSNTEAFFGQGTRLTVV.